Shown below are 17 T cell receptor beta chains from a single sample sequenced in a study of blood T cell repertoires in COVID-19. Sequenced by immunoSEQ multiplex PCR; TCRdb stores in-frame clones only, minus some. In the table there are about 160,000 clones, 90% of which are singletons. The sample was peripheral blood. Receptors were obtained from a man aged 55 to 70 with active or convalescent COVID-19.

As for this clone: The same CDR3 is also encoded by other DNA sequences in this sample. The CDR3 spells CSAGTGESTEAFF. CDR3 DNA: TGCAGCGCTGGGACAGGGGAGAGCACTGAAGCTTTCTTT. The chain employs TRBV29-1 and TRBJ1-1; the match to TRBD1 covers 10 bases. The trim removed 7 bases at V and 4 bases at J, leaving 6 bases unmatched. Germline lookup yields CDR1 SQVTM and CDR2 ANQGSEA. The CDR3 sequence is 13 residues long.

The J gene is TRBJ2-1, the V gene TRBV7-9, with TRBD2 matching over 12 bases. Looked up from germline, CDR1 is SEHNR and CDR2 is FQNEAQ (reference sequence). The CDR3 is made up of 16 amino acids. V shed 6 bases and J 4 bases; nucleotides not matched to a gene: 7. The CDR3 protein is CASRFLAGGIYNEQFF. The CDR3 DNA reads TGTGCCAGCAGATTCCTAGCGGGAGGGATATACAATGAGCAGTTCTTC.

This clone was observed once. The chain is built from TRBV6-5 and TRBJ1-2; a possible D gene is TRBD1 (5 bases). V lost 2 bases and J lost 4, with 11 bases in between. The V gene's germline CDR1 is MNHEY and CDR2 SVGAGI. This CDR3 contains 14 residues. Written as DNA, the CDR3 is TGTGCCAGCAGTTACGATCAGGGTGGCTATGGCTACACCTTC. Protein: CASSYDQGGYGYTF.

The chain has TRBV6-1 and TRBJ1-2, with a possible D match to TRBD1 (5 bases). The CDR3 consists of 14 residues. The V and J ends lost 0 bases and 4 bases respectively, with 9 bases between them. Germline V gene sequence: CDR1 MNHNS, CDR2 SASEGT. The CDR3 is CASSEAGRVYGYTF. DNA for the CDR3: TGTGCCAGCAGTGAAGCGGGCAGGGTCTATGGCTACACCTTC.

This chain joins TRBV18 and TRBJ1-1, with a weak D call TRBD1 (5 bases). Trimming took 0 bases from V and 1 from J, leaving 12 bases between them. Germline V lookup: CDR1 KGHSH, CDR2 LQKENI. CDR3 length: 16 amino acids. The CDR3 DNA reads as TGTGCCAGCTCACCACCCCAGGGTATAGGGAACACTGAAGCTTTCTTT. Its translation is CASSPPQGIGNTEAFF.

V is TRBV19 and J is TRBJ1-2; 7 bases are shared with TRBD1. The V segment lost 5 bases and the J segment 8 bases; nucleotides outside the gene matches: 11. From germline, CDR1 is LNHDA and CDR2 SQIVND (reference sequence). The CDR3 runs to 14 residues. CDR3 amino acids: CASSLSNRGRGYTF. In DNA form, the CDR3 reads TGTGCCAGTAGTCTAAGCAACAGGGGACGGGGCTACACCTTC.

This clone occurred once. This chain uses TRBV7-9 with TRBJ2-3; 8 bases are shared with TRBD1. Germline values: CDR1 SEHNR, CDR2 FQNEAQ (reference sequence). Trimming removed 3 bases from V and 0 bases from J; junction bases left unmatched: 11. The CDR3 runs to 18 residues. The chain's CDR3 is CASSFNDRGPLSTDTQYF. The CDR3 DNA reads TGTGCCAGCAGCTTCAACGACAGGGGACCCCTCAGCACAGATACGCAGTATTTT.

This chain joins TRBV2 and TRBJ1-5; perhaps TRBD1 as D (5 bases). V dropped 0 bases and J dropped 7 bases, with 13 bases sitting between them. This CDR3 is built from 15 residues. CDR1 and CDR2 (germline): SNHLY, FYNNEI. CDR3 bases: TGTGCCAGCAGTGAAGCGGGGGAGGGTGAACAGCCCCAGCATTTT. Translated: CASSEAGEGEQPQHF.

The V call is TRBV3-1 (or the pseudogene TRBV3-2), the J call TRBJ1-6; 9 nucleotides line up with TRBD1. Germline V CDR1 and CDR2: LGHDT, YNNKEL (reference sequence). V lost 4 bases, J lost 8 bases, and 3 bases stayed unmatched. The length of the CDR3 is 14 residues. In DNA, the CDR3 is TGTGCCAGCAGCCCGGGACAGGGTTATTCACCCCTCCACTTT. The encoded protein is CASSPGQGYSPLHF.

The chain employs TRBV3-1 (or the pseudogene TRBV3-2) and TRBJ1-1; 9 bases fit TRBD1. The germline V gene has CDR1 LGHDT and CDR2 YNNKEL (reference sequence). CDR3 length: 14 amino acids. The junction had 2 bases not matched to a gene; V was cut back by 4 bases and J by 2 bases. The CDR3 sequence is CASSRTGANTEAFF. CDR3 bases: TGTGCCAGCAGCCGGACAGGGGCTAACACTGAAGCTTTCTTT.

The chain joins TRBV28 to TRBJ1-5; no reliable D call. The length of the CDR3 is 16 residues. Germline-derived CDR1 and CDR2 are MDHEN and SYDVKM. V lost 4 bases and J 0 bases, leaving 13 bases between the germline ends. The CDR3 bases are TGTGCCAGCAGTTCCCCCGGTAGTCCTAGCAATCAGCCCCAGCATTTT. Its protein product is CASSSPGSPSNQPQHF.

V and J are TRBV7-6 and TRBJ2-7, with D perhaps TRBD1 (5 bases). This CDR3 has 13 amino acids. V lost 2 bases and J 2 bases, leaving 7 bases between the germline ends. CDR1 and CDR2 (germline): SGHVS, FNYEAQ. The CDR3 protein is CASSLQGTYEQYF. CDR3 in DNA: TGTGCCAGCAGCTTACAGGGAACCTACGAGCAGTACTTC. Based on the CDR3 plus reference TRBV7-6 and TRBJ2-7, the full variable domain is GAGVSQSPRYKVTKRGQDVALRCDPISGHVSLYWYRQALGQGPEFLTYFNYEAQQDKSGLPNDRFSAERPEGSISTLTIQRTEQRDSAMYRCASSLQGTYEQYFGPGTRLTVT.

The chain links TRBV11-1 to TRBJ2-7; TRBD1 agrees at 11 bases. There are 14 residues in the CDR3. V gave up 5 bases and J gave up 5 bases; unmatched junction bases: 5. Germline V gene sequence: CDR1 SGHAT, CDR2 FQDESV (reference sequence). CDR3 protein: CASSHGQGANEQYF. The CDR3 coding sequence is TGTGCCAGCAGCCACGGACAGGGGGCAAACGAGCAGTACTTC. Using reference TRBV11-1 and TRBJ2-7 for the parts outside the CDR3, the full variable domain is EAEVAQSPRYKITEKSQAVAFWCDPISGHATLYWYRQILGQGPELLVQFQDESVVDDSQLPKDRFSAERLKGVDSTLKIQPAELGDSAMYLCASSHGQGANEQYFGPGTRLTVT.

The chain recombines TRBV10-3 with TRBJ1-6, with D possibly matching TRBD1 (5 bases). V was trimmed by 6 bases and J by 5 bases, leaving 11 bases between them. Germline V gene lookup returns CDR1 ENHRY and CDR2 SYGVKD. CDR3 length: 14 residues. The CDR3 DNA reads as TGTGCCATCAGCCTGACAGCAGATAATTCACCCCTCCACTTT. Translation: CAISLTADNSPLHF.

The rearrangement joins TRBV6-6 to TRBJ1-2, with D hard to call. V was pared by 2 bases and J by 4 bases, with 11 bases between. CDR1 and CDR2 from the germline V gene are MNHNY and SVGAGI (reference sequence). The CDR3 contains 14 residues. The CDR3 DNA reads as TGTGCCAGCAGTTACCGGGGAGCCCTCTATGGCTACACCTTC. Amino acids: CASSYRGALYGYTF.

The chain couples TRBV3-1 (or the pseudogene TRBV3-2) to TRBJ2-1; possible D gene TRBD1, 5 bases. The CDR3 has 13 residues. Trimming shortened V by 5 bases and J by 12 bases, and 17 bases separated the two germline ends. CDR1 is LGHDT, CDR2 YNNKEL, per germline (reference sequence). Here the CDR3 DNA reads TGTGCCAGCAGCGGATCTGTTGAAGGGGCGCAGTTCTTC. Protein product: CASSGSVEGAQFF.

The rearrangement joins TRBV28 to TRBJ1-1, with D possibly matching TRBD1 (6 bases). Germline V lookup: CDR1 MDHEN, CDR2 SYDVKM. The CDR3 loop spans 13 amino acids. V was clipped by 3 bases and J by 12 bases, with 17 bases between them. This CDR3 reads CASSLTFRGLPFF. The CDR3 DNA reads as TGTGCCAGCAGTTTGACCTTCAGGGGTTTGCCTTTCTTT.